This entry concerns a single T cell receptor (beta chain). This CDR3 region has 15 residues. V lost 10 bases to trimming and J lost 5 bases; unmatched junction nucleotides: 16. CDR1 is MDHEN, CDR2 SYDVKM, per germline. The data are from a study of beta chain features in type 1 diabetes. cDNA synthesis used the whole RNA isolate, giving expressed TCRB sequences. Sequencing was performed with immunoSEQ multiplex PCR; in TCRdb, only in-frame clones are kept and a portion is missing. The table has almost 350,000 clones, 6.5% to 10% seen once; the top ten hold approximately 0.44%. CD4+ naive, central memory, regulatory and stem cell-like memory cells were sorted via CD45RO/CCR7/CD25/CD127/CD95/CD27.

This chain connects TRBV28 to TRBJ2-5; 7 positions match TRBD2. The sequenced material came from central memory CD4+ T cells from blood. This TCR was recovered from a young woman in good health. CDR3 in amino acids: CAITRGGSRRETQYF. CDR3 in DNA: TGTGCCATAACCCGGGGCGGGAGCCGCCGGGAGACCCAGTACTTC.